The rows below give T cell receptor beta chains drawn from one sample of a study of human T cells and chemical hapten exposure. Each CDR3 protein gets one entry after TCRdb re-called the RACE reads with MiXCR. The table lists 65,000 to 70,000 distinct CDR3 sequences, approximately 11% of them singletons. Sequences were derived from whole blood, sampled in connection with sensitization to the hapten diphenylcyclopropenone (DPC). Receptors originate from a woman aged 50 to 60 with alopecia areata. Some clones in this sample may be carry-over from other donors' samples. Each CDR3 is given with its conserved first and last residue. D genes are given only for firm matches. Clone size, where shown, is once, few, many, or a class for clones that have expanded.

TRBD1	few	TRBV20-1	TRBJ1-4	TGCAGTGCTAGACCGGGACAGGGCGATGAAAAACTGTTTTTT	CSARPGQGDEKLFF
-	-	TRBV5-8	TRBJ2-7	TGTGCCAGCAGCTTCGGGACACTTACGAGGTACGAGCAGTACTTC	CASSFGTLTRYEQYF
-	-	TRBV20-1	TRBJ1-5	TGCAGTGCTAGAGTGGCCAGGGGCAATCAGCCCCAGCATTTT	CSARVARGNQPQHF
TRBD2	many	TRBV12-3/TRBV12-4	TRBJ2-2	TGTGCCAGCAGTCACGGGGGGGCTCGCACCGGGGAGCTGTTTTTT	CASSHGGARTGELFF
TRBD2	few	TRBV29-1	TRBJ2-1	TGCAGCGCCCAACTAGCGGGGGGGCACAATGAGCAGTTCTTC	CSAQLAGGHNEQFF
TRBD2	many	TRBV11-2	TRBJ2-2	TGTGCCAGCAGCATGGGGACTAGCGGGAGCAACACCGGGGAGCTGTTTTTT	CASSMGTSGSNTGELFF
TRBD2	many	TRBV4-2	TRBJ2-7	TGTGCCAGCAGCCAACGCCTAGCGGACGAGCAGTACTTC	CASSQRLADEQYF
-	few	TRBV13	TRBJ2-6	TGTGCCAGCAGCGTGAACCCTTATTTCTCTGGGGCCAACGTCCTGACTTTC	CASSVNPYFSGANVLTF
-	many	TRBV30	TRBJ1-6	TGTGCCTGGATGTCGAAAGGGAGGGGCGCCGATAATTCACCCCTCCACTTT	CAWMSKGRGADNSPLHF
-	few	TRBV18	TRBJ1-6	TGTGCCAGCTCACCACTCAGGGGAGCTTCACCCCTCCACTTT	CASSPLRGASPLHF